This passage covers 8 T cell receptor beta chains from one sample sequenced in a study of CD8+ T cells in alopecia areata (dated by TCRdb to the late 2010s). The method was the immunoSEQ multiplex PCR assay. RNA was extracted from all samples and reverse transcribed into cDNA, which served as template for TCR sequencing. TCRdb carries this immuneACCESS record with in-frame sequences only. Its versions omit some clonotypes, under half of them owing to an unresolved V gene in the studies checked, with the rest unexplained. Recorded for this sample are about 280,000 clones; roughly 50% of them occurred a single time. Of the sample, roughly 1.8% is held by the ten largest clones. The label giving this sample's time point can be read as: 20 to 30 weeks on oral tofacitinib. Taken with the paper, the label for treatment or condition translates to: oral pan-JAK inhibitor, 5-10 mg twice daily. Sequences were derived from CD4+ T cells sorted from blood, sampled at week 24, from a patient treated with tofacitinib. The receptor source for this set is a human donor with alopecia areata.

V gene TRBV4-1 combines with J gene TRBJ2-6; D is possibly TRBD1 (6 bases). The CDR3 contains 19 residues. V lost 0 bases, J lost 0 bases, and 15 bases lay in between. Germline CDR1 and CDR2: MGHRA and YSYEKL. This CDR3 reads CASSQDQGQVYSGANVLTF. The CDR3 nucleotides read TGCGCCAGCAGCCAAGACCAGGGGCAAGTCTACTCTGGGGCCAACGTCCTGACTTTC.

This clone came up a few times. The chain has TRBV18 and TRBJ1-3, with a tentative D call TRBD1 (5 bases). The V end lost 6 bases, the J end lost 3 bases, and 15 bases lay between the germline ends. Germline lookup yields CDR1 KGHSH and CDR2 LQKENI. The CDR3 extends over 15 amino acids. The CDR3 sequence is CASSRGGSGGNTIYF. The CDR3 DNA reads TGTGCCAGCTCTCGGGGCGGGAGCGGTGGAAACACCATATATTTT.

This clone was detected only a few times. The J gene is TRBJ1-2, the V gene TRBV2, with TRBD1 identical over 7 bases. In germline, CDR1 is SNHLY, CDR2 FYNNEI. Losses at the gene ends were 9 bases for V and 7 bases for J; bases not matched to a gene: 8. There are 12 residues in the CDR3. CDR3 residues: CASQGVQAGYTF. CDR3 sequence (DNA): TGTGCCAGTCAGGGGGTTCAGGCTGGCTACACCTTC.

The chain combines TRBV19 with TRBJ2-5; TRBD1 matches at 8 bases. The CDR3 loop spans 15 amino acids. The trim removed 4 bases at V and 1 base at J, leaving 5 bases unmatched. Germline CDR1 and CDR2: LNHDA and SQIVND (reference sequence). The CDR3 loop reads CASSTDRGLQETQYF. The CDR3 DNA reads TGTGCCAGTAGTACCGACAGGGGACTCCAAGAGACCCAGTACTTC.

This clone showed up just once. J is TRBJ1-6 and V is TRBV15; D is ambiguous. Per the germline V gene, CDR1 is LNHNV and CDR2 is YYDKDF (reference sequence). CDR3 length: 13 residues. Between the trimmed V and J ends, which lost 0 bases and 13 bases, there was a span of 10 bases. The CDR3 bases are TGTGCCACCAGCAGAGATGGCGAATCTCCCCTCCACTTT. It specifies CATSRDGESPLHF.

As DNA, the CDR3 is TGTGCCAGCACACGGACTAGCGGGGGGGAAGAGACCCAGTACTTC. The encoded protein is CASTRTSGGEETQYF. The chain links TRBV11-2 to TRBJ2-5; 15 bases agree with TRBD2. CDR1 is SGHAT, CDR2 FQNNGV, per germline. This CDR3 region has 15 residues. The junction had 3 bases not matched to a gene; V was cut back by 7 bases and J by 3 bases.

This clone appeared a single time. The rearrangement joins TRBV4-2 to TRBJ2-3; no clear D gene. The CDR3 has 16 residues. V dropped 5 bases and J dropped 5 bases, with 20 bases sitting between them. Germline values: CDR1 LGHNA, CDR2 YNFKEQ. Here the CDR3 reads CASSLVNDLTGDTQYF. CDR3 in DNA: TGTGCCAGCAGCTTAGTCAATGATCTGACGGGAGATACGCAGTATTTT.

On this clone itself: Possible read error: a much larger clone is one base away. The sample contains more than one DNA sequence encoding this CDR3. This chain links TRBV5-6 with TRBJ2-5; D uncertain. V gave up 2 bases and J gave up 1 base, with 0 bases separating them. In germline, CDR1 is SGHDT, CDR2 YYEEEE. This CDR3 comprises 11 residues. CDR3 in DNA: TGTGCCAGCAGCTTCCAAGAGACCCAGTACTTC. This translates into CASSFQETQYF.